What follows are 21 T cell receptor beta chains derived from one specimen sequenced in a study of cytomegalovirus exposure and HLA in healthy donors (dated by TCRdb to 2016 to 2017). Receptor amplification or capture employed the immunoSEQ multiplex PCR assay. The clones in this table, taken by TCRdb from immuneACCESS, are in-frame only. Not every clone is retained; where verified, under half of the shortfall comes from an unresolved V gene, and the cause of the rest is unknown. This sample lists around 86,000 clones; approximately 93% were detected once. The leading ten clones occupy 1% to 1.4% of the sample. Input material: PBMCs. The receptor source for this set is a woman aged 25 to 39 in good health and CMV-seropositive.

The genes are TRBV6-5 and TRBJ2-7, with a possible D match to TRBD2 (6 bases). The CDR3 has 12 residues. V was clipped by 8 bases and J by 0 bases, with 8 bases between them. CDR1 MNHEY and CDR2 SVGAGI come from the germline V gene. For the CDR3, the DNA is TGTGCCAGCGGTAGCGGCTCCTACGAGCAGTACTTC. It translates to CASGSGSYEQYF.

The CDR3 DNA reads TGTGCCAGCAGCAGAGAAAGAGTTAACTATGGCTACACCTTC. Translated, it gives CASSRERVNYGYTF. V and J are TRBV7-9 and TRBJ1-2; D gene ambiguous. Germline assignment: CDR1 SEHNR and CDR2 FQNEAQ (reference sequence). The germline V and J ends were trimmed by 5 bases and 1 base, with 11 bases remaining between them. This CDR3 spans 14 amino acids.

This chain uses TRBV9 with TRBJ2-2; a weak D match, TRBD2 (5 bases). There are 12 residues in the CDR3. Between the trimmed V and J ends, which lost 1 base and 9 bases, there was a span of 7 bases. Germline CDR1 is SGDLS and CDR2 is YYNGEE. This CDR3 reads CASSVSGWELFF. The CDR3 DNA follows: TGTGCCAGCAGCGTATCGGGGTGGGAGCTGTTTTTT.

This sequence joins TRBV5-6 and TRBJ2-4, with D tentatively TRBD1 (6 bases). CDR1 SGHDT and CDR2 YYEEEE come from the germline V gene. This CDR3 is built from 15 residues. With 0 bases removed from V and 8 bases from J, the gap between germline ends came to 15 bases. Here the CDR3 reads CASSLVSGDWDIQYF. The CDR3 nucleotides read TGTGCCAGCAGCTTGGTGTCAGGGGATTGGGACATTCAGTACTTC. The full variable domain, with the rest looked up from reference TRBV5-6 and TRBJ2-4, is DAGVTQSPTHLIKTRGQQVTLRCSPKSGHDTVSWYQQALGQGPQFIFQYYEEEERQRGNFPDRFSGHQFPNYSSELNVNALLLGDSALYLCASSLVSGDWDIQYFGAGTRLSVL.

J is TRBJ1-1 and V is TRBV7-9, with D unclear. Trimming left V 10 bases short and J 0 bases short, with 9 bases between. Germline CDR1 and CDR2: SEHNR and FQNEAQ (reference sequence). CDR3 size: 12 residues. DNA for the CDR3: TGTGCCACCAATGTCCTGAACACTGAAGCTTTCTTT. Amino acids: CATNVLNTEAFF.

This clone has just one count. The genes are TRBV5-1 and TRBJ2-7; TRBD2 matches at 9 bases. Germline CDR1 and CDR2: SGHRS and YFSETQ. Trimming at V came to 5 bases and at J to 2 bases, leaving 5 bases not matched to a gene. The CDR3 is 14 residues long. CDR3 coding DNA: TGCGCCAGCAGTCCGGCGGGAGGGGCCTACGAGCAGTACTTC. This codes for CASSPAGGAYEQYF.

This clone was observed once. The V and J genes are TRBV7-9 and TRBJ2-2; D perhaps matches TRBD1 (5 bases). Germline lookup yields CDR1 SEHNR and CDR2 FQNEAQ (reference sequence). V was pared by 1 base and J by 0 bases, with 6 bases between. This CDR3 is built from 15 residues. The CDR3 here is CASSLGTTNTGELFF. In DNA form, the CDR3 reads TGTGCCAGCAGCTTAGGGACAACGAACACCGGGGAGCTGTTTTTT.

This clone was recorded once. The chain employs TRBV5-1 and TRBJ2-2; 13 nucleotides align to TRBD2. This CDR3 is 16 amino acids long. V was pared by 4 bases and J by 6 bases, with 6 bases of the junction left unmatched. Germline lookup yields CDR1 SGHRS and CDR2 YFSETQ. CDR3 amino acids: CASSIGLAGVSGELFF. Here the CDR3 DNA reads TGCGCCAGCAGCATAGGACTAGCGGGAGTATCCGGGGAGCTGTTTTTT.

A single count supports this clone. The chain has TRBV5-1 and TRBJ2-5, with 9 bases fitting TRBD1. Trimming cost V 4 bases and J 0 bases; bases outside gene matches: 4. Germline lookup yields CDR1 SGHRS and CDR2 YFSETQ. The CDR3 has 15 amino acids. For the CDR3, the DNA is TGCGCCAGCAGCCCAGACAGGGGGTACCAAGAGACCCAGTACTTC. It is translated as CASSPDRGYQETQYF.

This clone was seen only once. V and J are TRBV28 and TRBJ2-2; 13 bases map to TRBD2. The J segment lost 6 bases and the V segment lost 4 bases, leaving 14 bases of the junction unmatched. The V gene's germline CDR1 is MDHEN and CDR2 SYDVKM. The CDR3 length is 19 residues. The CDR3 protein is CASSSYTGPTSGRSGELFF. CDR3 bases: TGTGCCAGCAGTTCCTACACCGGGCCGACTAGCGGGAGGTCCGGGGAGCTGTTTTTT.

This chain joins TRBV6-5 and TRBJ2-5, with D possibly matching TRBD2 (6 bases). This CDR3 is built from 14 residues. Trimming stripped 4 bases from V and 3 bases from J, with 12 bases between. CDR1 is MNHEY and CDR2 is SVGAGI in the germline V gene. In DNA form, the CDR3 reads TGTGCCAGCAGTTCTCCCAGGGAGGAAGAGACCCAGTACTTC. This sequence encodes CASSSPREEETQYF.

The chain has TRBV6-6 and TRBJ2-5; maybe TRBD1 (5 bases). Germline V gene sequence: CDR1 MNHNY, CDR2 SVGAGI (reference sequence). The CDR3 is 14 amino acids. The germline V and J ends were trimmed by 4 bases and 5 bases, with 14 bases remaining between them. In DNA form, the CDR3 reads TGTGCCAGCAGTTCTACCTCAGGGAAGGAGACCCAGTACTTC. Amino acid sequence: CASSSTSGKETQYF.

CDR3 nucleotide sequence: TGCAGCGTTGAAGCAGGGGGCACAGATACGCAGTATTTT. Translated: CSVEAGGTDTQYF. The V call is TRBV29-1, the J call TRBJ2-3; D is perhaps TRBD1 (6 bases). V was clipped by 1 base and J by 1 base, with 6 bases between them. CDR1 is SQVTM, CDR2 ANQGSEA, per germline. CDR3 length: 13 amino acids.

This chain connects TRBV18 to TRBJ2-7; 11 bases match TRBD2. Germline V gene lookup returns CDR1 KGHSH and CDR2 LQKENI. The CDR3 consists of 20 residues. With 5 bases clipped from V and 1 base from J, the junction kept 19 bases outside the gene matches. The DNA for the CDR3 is TGTGCCAGCTCAGTCTCACTTATGGGCCTAGCGGGAGGAGTATCCTACGAGCAGTACTTC. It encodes CASSVSLMGLAGGVSYEQYF.

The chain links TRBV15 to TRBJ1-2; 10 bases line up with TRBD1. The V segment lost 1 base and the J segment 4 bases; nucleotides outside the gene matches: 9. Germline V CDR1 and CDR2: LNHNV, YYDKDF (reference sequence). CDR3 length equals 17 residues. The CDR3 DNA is TGTGCCACCAGCAGAGTAGGACAGGGGGGGCCCTTCTATGGCTACACCTTC. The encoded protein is CATSRVGQGGPFYGYTF. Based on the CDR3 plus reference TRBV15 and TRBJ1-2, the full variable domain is DAMVIQNPRYQVTQFGKPVTLSCSQTLNHNVMYWYQQKSSQAPKLLFHYYDKDFNNEADTPDNFQSRRPNTSFCFLDIRSPGLGDTAMYLCATSRVGQGGPFYGYTFGSGTRLTVV.

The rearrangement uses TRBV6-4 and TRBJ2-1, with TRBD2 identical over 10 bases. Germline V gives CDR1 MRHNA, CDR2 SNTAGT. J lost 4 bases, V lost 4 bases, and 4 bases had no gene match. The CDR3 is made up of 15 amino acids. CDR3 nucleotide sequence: TGTGCCAGCAGTGGGACAGCGGGAGGGTACAATGAGCAGTTCTTC. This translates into CASSGTAGGYNEQFF.

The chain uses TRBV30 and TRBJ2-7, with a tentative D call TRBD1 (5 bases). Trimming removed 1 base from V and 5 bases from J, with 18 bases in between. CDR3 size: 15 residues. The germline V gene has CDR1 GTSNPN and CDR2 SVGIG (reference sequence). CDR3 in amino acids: CAWSGPRAPRNEQYF. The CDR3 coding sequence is TGTGCCTGGAGTGGACCCAGGGCGCCTCGGAACGAGCAGTACTTC.

As DNA, the CDR3 is TGTGCCTGGAGTGTCTCGGGGACTAGCGGGATCTACGAGCAGTACTTC. It specifies CAWSVSGTSGIYEQYF. The gene calls are TRBV30 and TRBJ2-7; 13 bases match TRBD2. Trimming at V came to 0 bases and at J to 3 bases, leaving 5 bases not matched to a gene. Germline assignment: CDR1 GTSNPN and CDR2 SVGIG (reference sequence). The CDR3 runs to 16 residues.

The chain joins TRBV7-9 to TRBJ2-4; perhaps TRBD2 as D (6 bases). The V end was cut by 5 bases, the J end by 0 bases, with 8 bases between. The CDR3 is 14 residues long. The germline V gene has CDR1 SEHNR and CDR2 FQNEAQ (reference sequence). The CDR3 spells CASSHSGAKNIQYF. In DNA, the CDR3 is TGTGCCAGCAGCCATAGCGGAGCCAAAAACATTCAGTACTTC.

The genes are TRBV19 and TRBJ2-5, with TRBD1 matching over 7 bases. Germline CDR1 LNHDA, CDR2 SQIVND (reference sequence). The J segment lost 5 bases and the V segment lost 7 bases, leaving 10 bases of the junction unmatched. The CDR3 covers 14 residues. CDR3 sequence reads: CASNRGSRGETQYF. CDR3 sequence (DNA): TGTGCCAGTAACAGGGGATCGAGAGGGGAGACCCAGTACTTC. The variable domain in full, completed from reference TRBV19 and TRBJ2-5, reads DGGITQSPKYLFRKEGQNVTLSCEQNLNHDAMYWYRQDPGQGLRLIYYSQIVNDFQKGDIAEGYSVSREKKESFPLTVTSAQKNPTAFYLCASNRGSRGETQYFGPGTRLLVL.

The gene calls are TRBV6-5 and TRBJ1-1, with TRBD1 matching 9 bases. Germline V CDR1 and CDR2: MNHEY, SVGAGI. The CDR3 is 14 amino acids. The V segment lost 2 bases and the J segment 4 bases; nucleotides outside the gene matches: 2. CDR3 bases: TGTGCCAGCAGTTACATGACAGGGGGCACTGAAGCTTTCTTT. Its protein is CASSYMTGGTEAFF.